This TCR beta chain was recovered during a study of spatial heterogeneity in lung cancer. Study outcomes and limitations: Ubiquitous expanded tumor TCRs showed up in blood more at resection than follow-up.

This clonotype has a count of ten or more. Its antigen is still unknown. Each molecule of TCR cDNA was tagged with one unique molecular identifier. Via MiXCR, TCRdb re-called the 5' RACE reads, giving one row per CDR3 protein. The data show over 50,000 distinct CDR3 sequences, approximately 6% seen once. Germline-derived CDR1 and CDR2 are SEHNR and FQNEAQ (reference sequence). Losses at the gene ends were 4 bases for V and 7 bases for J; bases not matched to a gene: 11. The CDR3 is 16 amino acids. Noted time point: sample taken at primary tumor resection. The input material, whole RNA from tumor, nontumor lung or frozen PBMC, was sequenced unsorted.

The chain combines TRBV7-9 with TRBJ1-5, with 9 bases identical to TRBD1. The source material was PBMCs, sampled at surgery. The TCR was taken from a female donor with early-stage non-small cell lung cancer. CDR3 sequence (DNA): TGTGCCAGCAGCTCGCTCGACCCGGACAGGGGACAGCCCCAGCATTTT. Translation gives CASSSLDPDRGQPQHF.